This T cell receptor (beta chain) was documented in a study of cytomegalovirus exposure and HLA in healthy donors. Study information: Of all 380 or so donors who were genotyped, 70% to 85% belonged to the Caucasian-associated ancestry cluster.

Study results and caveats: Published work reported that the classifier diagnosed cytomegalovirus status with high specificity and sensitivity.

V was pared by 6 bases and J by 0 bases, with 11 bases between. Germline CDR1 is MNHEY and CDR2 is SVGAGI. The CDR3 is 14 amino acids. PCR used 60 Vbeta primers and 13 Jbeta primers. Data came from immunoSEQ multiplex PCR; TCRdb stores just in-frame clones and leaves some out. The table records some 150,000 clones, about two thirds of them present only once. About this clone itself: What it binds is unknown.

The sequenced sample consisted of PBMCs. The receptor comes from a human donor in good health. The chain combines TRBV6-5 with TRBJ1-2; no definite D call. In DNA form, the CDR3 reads TGTGCCAGCAGACCCGACGGAGCTAACTATGGCTACACCTTC. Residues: CASRPDGANYGYTF.